The present entry profiles one T cell receptor beta chain with its context. As originally analysed: Reference gene primer amplification gave nucleated cell count estimates. Assay used: immunoSEQ multiplex PCR; TCRdb lists only in-frame clones, some missing. The DNA was the basis for D and trimming; V, J and clone size are from that table. The repertoire includes about 160,000 clones, over 70% of them detected once, and approximately 2.6% sits in the top ten. The V end lost 2 bases, the J end lost 10 bases, and 13 bases lay between the germline ends. CDR1 and CDR2 (germline): SGDLS, YYNGEE. CDR3 length: 13 amino acids. The data derive from a study of blood T cell repertoires in COVID-19.

The J gene is TRBJ2-1, the V gene TRBV9; weak D call: TRBD2 (6 bases). The sequence derives from a man between 65 and 85 years old with acute or convalescent COVID-19. Material for sequencing was peripheral blood. The CDR3 loop reads CASSVAGSGEQFF. For the CDR3, the DNA is TGTGCCAGCAGCGTCGCCGGGAGCGGGGAGCAGTTCTTC.